These 29 T cell receptor beta chains originate from one sample sequenced in a study of T cells in Graves' hyperthyroidism and ophthalmopathy. There were TCR beta CDR3 regions amplified from RNA transcripts. A set of HTBI primers served as the primers for a first-round RT-PCR of the TCR CDR3. TCRdb used MiXCR to reprocess the multiplex PCR reads, holding one entry per CDR3 protein. The sample lists around 380,000 distinct CDR3 sequences; about 14% were seen once. The sequenced sample consisted of blood. The receptors shown here come from a man aged 25-40 years with Graves' hyperthyroidism that later progressed to Graves' ophthalmopathy.

In its sample, this clonotype was seen many times. V usage is TRBV6-5 and J usage is TRBJ1-1, with no clear D. The CDR3 loop spans 13 amino acids. Trimming left V 2 bases short and J 0 bases short, with 4 bases between. Looked up from germline, CDR1 is MNHEY and CDR2 is SVGAGI. DNA for the CDR3: TGTGCCAGCAGTTACGCCTTGAACACTGAAGCTTTCTTT. This encodes CASSYALNTEAFF.

This clonotype has a single count. Written as DNA, the CDR3 is TGTGCCAGCAGCTCGCCGGGGGGGGGGACCCAGTACTTC. This sequence encodes CASSSPGGGTQYF. This rearrangement joins TRBV7-9 to TRBJ2-5, with 8 bases fitting TRBD2. This CDR3 is built from 13 residues. V gave up 4 bases and J gave up 7 bases; unmatched junction bases: 5. Germline V gene sequence: CDR1 SEHNR, CDR2 FQNEAQ (reference sequence). Complete variable domain (other parts from reference TRBV7-9 and TRBJ2-5): DTGVSQNPRHKITKRGQNVTFRCDPISEHNRLYWYRQTLGQGPEFLTYFQNEAQLEKSRLLSDRFSAERPKGSFSTLEIQRTEQGDSAMYLCASSSPGGGTQYFGPGTRLLVL.

The sample holds a few counts of this clonotype. The V and J genes are TRBV4-2 and TRBJ2-7, with D hard to call. The V and J ends lost 0 bases and 4 bases respectively, with 16 bases between them. Germline V lookup: CDR1 LGHNA, CDR2 YNFKEQ. The CDR3 has 16 amino acids. CDR3: CASSQDQAGSLYEQYF. CDR3 bases: TGTGCCAGCAGCCAAGATCAGGCTGGTTCGTTGTACGAGCAGTACTTC.

Ten or more counts support this clonotype. The J gene is TRBJ2-1, the V gene TRBV5-1; D is undetermined. The V end lost 7 bases, the J end lost 3 bases, and 14 bases lay between the germline ends. CDR1 is SGHRS and CDR2 is YFSETQ in the germline V gene. The CDR3 runs to 14 residues. The CDR3: CASGPIAGYNEQFF. The CDR3 region has the DNA TGCGCCAGCGGGCCTATTGCAGGCTACAATGAGCAGTTCTTC.

This clonotype was seen more than once but under ten times. This chain uses TRBV6-5 with TRBJ2-2; the D is unclear. The CDR3 is 14 residues long. From germline, CDR1 is MNHEY and CDR2 SVGAGI. The V end lost 0 bases, the J end lost 4 bases, and 6 bases lay between the germline ends. This CDR3 reads CASSYSSITGELFF. The CDR3 bases are TGTGCCAGCAGTTACTCGAGTATCACCGGGGAGCTGTTTTTT.

This clonotype was picked up many times. The chain carries TRBV5-1 and TRBJ1-2; 7 nucleotides align to TRBD1. The CDR3 sequence is 14 residues long. Per the germline V gene, CDR1 is SGHRS and CDR2 is YFSETQ. V was clipped by 8 bases and J by 5 bases; unmatched bases: 12. This CDR3 reads CASSRSGQWYGYTF. The DNA of the CDR3 is TGCGCCAGTAGCCGATCGGGACAGTGGTATGGCTACACCTTC.

This clonotype has ten or more counts. This chain links TRBV7-9 with TRBJ1-1, with D perhaps matching TRBD1 (6 bases). V was clipped by 4 bases and J by 8 bases, with 11 bases between them. Looked up from germline, CDR1 is SEHNR and CDR2 is FQNEAQ (reference sequence). This CDR3 region has 12 residues. DNA of the CDR3: TGTGCCAGCAGCTCTCTGGACAGAGAAGCTTTCTTT. Residues: CASSSLDREAFF. The full variable domain, with the rest looked up from reference TRBV7-9 and TRBJ1-1, is DTGVSQNPRHKITKRGQNVTFRCDPISEHNRLYWYRQTLGQGPEFLTYFQNEAQLEKSRLLSDRFSAERPKGSFSTLEIQRTEQGDSAMYLCASSSLDREAFFGQGTRLTVV.

This clonotype has only a few counts. The chain employs TRBV10-3 and TRBJ1-1, with D unclear. CDR1 ENHRY and CDR2 SYGVKD come from the germline V gene. The CDR3 extends over 11 amino acids. The V end was cut by 4 bases, the J end by 3 bases, with 3 bases between. CDR3 DNA sequence: TGTGCCATCAGTGGCTACACTGAAGCTTTCTTT. This gives the protein CAISGYTEAFF.

J is TRBJ1-6 and V is TRBV20-1; 9 bases agree with TRBD1. The CDR3 contains 12 residues. Germline assignment: CDR1 DFQATT and CDR2 SNEGSKA (reference sequence). V gave up 3 bases and J gave up 13 bases; unmatched junction bases: 4. CDR3 in amino acids: CSARNRGRPLHF. CDR3 coding DNA: TGCAGTGCTAGGAACAGGGGGCGGCCCCTCCACTTT.

The table lists this clonotype with a few counts. The chain links TRBV5-1 to TRBJ2-3; TRBD2 agrees at 10 bases. CDR3 length: 17 residues. Germline CDR1 is SGHRS and CDR2 is YFSETQ. With 2 bases clipped from V and 5 bases from J, the junction kept 11 bases outside the gene matches. The CDR3, as DNA: TGCGCCAGCAGCTTAAGTCCCAGCGGGGGGGCAGAAGATACGCAGTATTTT. Translating gives CASSLSPSGGAEDTQYF.

This chain joins TRBV20-1 and TRBJ2-2; D is possibly TRBD2 (5 bases). The germline V and J ends were trimmed by 3 bases and 5 bases, with 13 bases remaining between them. The CDR3 length is 14 residues. Germline V lookup: CDR1 DFQATT, CDR2 SNEGSKA (reference sequence). The CDR3 reads CSARALSGTGELFF. The CDR3 nucleotides read TGCAGTGCTAGGGCCTTGTCGGGGACCGGGGAGCTGTTTTTT.

This clonotype has a count of ten or more. The V and J genes are TRBV28 and TRBJ1-2; D uncertain. The CDR3 is 13 residues long. CDR1 MDHEN and CDR2 SYDVKM come from the germline V gene. V lost 2 bases, J lost 3 bases, and 7 bases lay in between. CDR3 sequence reads: CASSLPSHYGYTF. CDR3 DNA: TGTGCCAGCAGTTTACCCTCCCACTATGGCTACACCTTC.

This clonotype occurred many times. The V call is TRBV11-2, the J call TRBJ1-2; perhaps TRBD1 as D (6 bases). This CDR3 has 16 amino acids. V gave up 5 bases and J gave up 6 bases, with 22 bases separating them. CDR1 SGHAT and CDR2 FQNNGV come from the germline V gene. CDR3 DNA sequence: TGTGCCAGCAGCCACACTCCTGGGGGGCCAGTAGATGGCTACACCTTC. It specifies CASSHTPGGPVDGYTF.

This clonotype came up many times. In nucleotides, the CDR3 is TGCAGCGTTGGGGAGGGGAGGGGTGAAGCTTTCTTT. This encodes CSVGEGRGEAFF. J is TRBJ1-1 and V is TRBV29-1; D is possibly TRBD1 (5 bases). The germline gives CDR1 SQVTM, CDR2 ANQGSEA. V was clipped by 4 bases and J by 7 bases, with 13 bases between them. The CDR3 consists of 12 residues.

The sample holds many counts of this clonotype. The genes are TRBV7-6 and TRBJ2-3; D is perhaps TRBD1 (6 bases). V shed 1 base and J shed 4 bases, with 12 bases lying between them. Germline assignment: CDR1 SGHVS and CDR2 FNYEAQ. The CDR3 runs 15 residues. For the CDR3, the DNA is TGTGCCAGCAGCTTAGGGACAGCGCCTCCAGATACGCAGTATTTT. It is translated as CASSLGTAPPDTQYF.

This clonotype was observed a few times. DNA for the CDR3: TGTGCCAGTAACGGTAGCAATCAGCCCCAGCATTTT. Its protein is CASNGSNQPQHF. The chain joins TRBV19 to TRBJ1-5, with D unresolved. V lost 7 bases and J lost 0, with 4 bases in between. This CDR3 contains 12 residues. CDR1 is LNHDA and CDR2 is SQIVND in the germline V gene (reference sequence).

This clonotype was detected only a few times. The chain carries TRBV20-1 and TRBJ2-7, with 7 bases lining up with TRBD2. This CDR3 is built from 14 residues. The germline gives CDR1 DFQATT, CDR2 SNEGSKA (reference sequence). Trimming took 2 bases from V and 6 from J; bases not matched to a gene: 10. In DNA, the CDR3 is TGCAGTGCTAGAAGGTCCAGCGGGGTTTCCGAGCAGTACTTC. It specifies CSARRSSGVSEQYF.

The CDR3 region has the DNA TGTGCCATCAGTCCGGGGTCCGCCTACGAGCAGTACTTC. It encodes CAISPGSAYEQYF. The chain employs TRBV10-3 and TRBJ2-7; D is possibly TRBD2 (5 bases). This CDR3 has 13 residues. V was shortened by 5 bases and J by 2 bases, with 10 bases between the two germline ends. The germline CDR1 and CDR2 sequences are ENHRY and SYGVKD.

This clonotype was seen more than once but under ten times. J is TRBJ1-5 and V is TRBV28, with a weak D call TRBD1 (6 bases). Germline CDR1 reads MDHEN; CDR2 reads SYDVKM. The CDR3 contains 15 residues. Trimming left V 2 bases short and J 4 bases short, with 12 bases between. Here the CDR3 DNA reads TGTGCCAGCAGTTTAAGAGGGGGGACTAATCAGCCCCAGCATTTT. Encoded protein: CASSLRGGTNQPQHF.

This clonotype has at least ten counts. The chain has TRBV6-5 and TRBJ1-5; the D is unclear. Germline V gene lookup returns CDR1 MNHEY and CDR2 SVGAGI. This CDR3 contains 15 residues. The V gene lost 2 bases and the J gene lost 2 bases, with 10 bases spanning the gap. The CDR3 DNA follows: TGTGCCAGCAGTTACGGTTCCGGGGGCAATCAGCCCCAGCATTTT. Translated, it gives CASSYGSGGNQPQHF.

This clonotype was found many times. This chain links TRBV4-2 with TRBJ1-2, with 8 bases lining up with TRBD1. Germline V CDR1 and CDR2: LGHNA, YNFKEQ. V lost 1 base, J lost 0 bases, and 4 bases stayed unmatched. The CDR3 runs to 16 residues. CDR3 region: CASSQVGTGSNYGYTF. CDR3 in DNA: TGTGCCAGCAGCCAAGTAGGGACAGGTTCTAACTATGGCTACACCTTC.

In its sample, this clonotype was seen a few times. V is TRBV12-5 and J is TRBJ2-4, with a weak D call TRBD2 (5 bases). Trimming took off 0 bases at V and 3 bases at J, with 15 bases between the two ends. Germline V gene sequence: CDR1 LGHNT, CDR2 FRNRAP. The CDR3 is 17 residues long. The CDR3 protein is CASGLVLEREFKNIQYF. In DNA form, the CDR3 reads TGTGCTAGTGGTTTGGTATTAGAGAGGGAATTCAAAAACATTCAGTACTTC.

The sample holds many counts of this clonotype. CDR3 sequence: CASTHGALDEAFF. The CDR3 DNA reads TGTGCCAGCACCCATGGGGCCTTGGATGAAGCTTTCTTT. V usage is TRBV12-3 or TRBV12-4 and J usage is TRBJ1-1; a weak D match, TRBD1 (5 bases). Trimming stripped 7 bases from V and 7 bases from J, with 16 bases between. The CDR3 is 13 residues long.

This clonotype was recorded many times. V and J are TRBV12-3 or TRBV12-4 and TRBJ2-3; weak D call: TRBD2 (5 bases). CDR3 size: 15 residues. The V gene lost 9 bases and the J gene lost 10 bases, with 26 bases spanning the gap. This chain's CDR3 is CASTFRLSGSDPQYF. CDR3 in DNA: TGTGCCAGTACGTTTAGGTTGTCGGGGAGCGATCCGCAGTATTTT.

In its sample, this clonotype was seen many times. This chain links TRBV5-8 with TRBJ1-1; D is uncertain. The CDR3 has 12 residues. In germline, CDR1 is SGHTS, CDR2 YDEGEE. Trimming removed 5 bases from V and 10 bases from J, with 15 bases in between. The CDR3 loop reads CASRDLRGGAFF. The CDR3 DNA is TGTGCCAGCAGGGACCTCCGAGGTGGAGCTTTCTTT.

This clonotype has only a few counts. The chain recombines TRBV10-3 with TRBJ2-7; D call uncertain. Per the germline V gene, CDR1 is ENHRY and CDR2 is SYGVKD. Deletions cut 11 bases from V and 4 bases from J, with 15 bases between. The CDR3 is 12 amino acids. Here the CDR3 reads CASKDGLYEQYF. CDR3 nucleotides: TGTGCCTCAAAAGACGGATTATACGAGCAGTACTTC.

In this sample, this clonotype turned up many times. This chain uses TRBV6-1 with TRBJ2-7; D might be TRBD1 (5 bases). Trimming took 4 bases from V and 3 from J, leaving 16 bases between them. Germline V CDR1 and CDR2: MNHNS, SASEGT. This CDR3 is built from 15 residues. Here the CDR3 DNA reads TGTGCCAGCAGTGGGGTGGCAGGGCCTAACTACGAGCAGTACTTC. Translating it yields CASSGVAGPNYEQYF.

This chain connects TRBV27 to TRBJ1-6; a possible D gene is TRBD1 (5 bases). In germline, CDR1 is MNHEY, CDR2 SMNVEV (reference sequence). This CDR3 has 14 residues. V was cut by 3 bases and J by 8 bases, with 11 bases left in between. This CDR3 is CASSLGTDYSPLHF. DNA of the CDR3: TGTGCCAGCAGTTTGGGGACGGACTATTCACCCCTCCACTTT.

This clonotype was picked up many times. The J gene is TRBJ1-2, the V gene TRBV6-1; D gene uncertain. The CDR3 loop spans 18 amino acids. Germline V gene sequence: CDR1 MNHNS, CDR2 SASEGT. Trimming removed 1 base from V and 3 bases from J, with 21 bases in between. CDR3 bases: TGTGCCAGCAGTGAAGACCCAGCGGGAATCAGAACTGACTATGGCTACACCTTC. As protein: CASSEDPAGIRTDYGYTF.